The rows below give T cell receptor beta chains drawn from one sample of a study of blood T cell repertoires in COVID-19. TCRdb keeps only in-frame clones here, not all; method: immunoSEQ multiplex PCR. The profile shows 300,000 to 450,000 clones, approximately 81% of them singletons. Sample: peripheral blood. Receptor source: a woman between 18 and 29 years old with acute or convalescent COVID-19. Both conserved end residues are part of each CDR3.

TRBV5-8	TRBJ2-7	CASSQGQGASYEQYF
TRBV11-2	TRBJ1-1	CASSSDTTGMTEAFF
TRBV19	TRBJ1-1	CASSLRVMEVEAFF
TRBV7-7	TRBJ2-7	CASTQRGKGSDSYEQYF
TRBV19	TRBJ1-5	CASSTRTENQPQHF
TRBV19	TRBJ2-1	CASDRGYYNEQFF
TRBV27	TRBJ1-2	CGTPRTVNYGYTF
TRBV11-2	TRBJ1-1	CASSFGGGASEAFF
TRBV6-2/TRBV6-3	TRBJ2-2	CASSYGTPNTGELFF
TRBV2	TRBJ1-2	CASSGRWAYGYTF
TRBV4-1	TRBJ2-6	CASSETGEGAGANVLTF
TRBV7-8	TRBJ1-1	CASSLGVLNEAFF
TRBV9	TRBJ2-7	CASSVGLSYEQYF
TRBV6-5	TRBJ2-7	CASSYSNSEQYF
TRBV9	TRBJ2-1	CASSATSGGYFNEQFF
TRBV6-5	TRBJ1-4	CAISPRTGGYEKLFF
TRBV21-1	TRBJ2-1	CASSPPDTREVF
TRBV14	TRBJ1-5	CASSSRGGDNQPQHF
TRBV2	TRBJ2-3	CASSEAAGGPRQYF
TRBV11-2	TRBJ2-7	CASSPLRSYEQYF
TRBV6-2/TRBV6-3	TRBJ2-5	CASSYGLLRGGGEETQYF
TRBV7-2	TRBJ2-7	CASSLGLARYEQYF
TRBV7-3	TRBJ2-1	CASSLGIRGNEQFF
TRBV5-4	TRBJ2-1	CASSLGGGYYNEQFF